Given below is one T cell receptor (beta chain) in context. The antigen is not known. In the same sample, other DNA sequences code for this CDR3. The CDR3 contains 15 residues. Germline V gives CDR1 SNHLY, CDR2 FYNNEI. Trimming at V came to 6 bases and at J to 0 bases, leaving 3 bases not matched to a gene. This sample stems from a study of shared clonotypes between healthy human individuals. General study findings and limits: Blood was the only sampled material, and tissue repertoires likely differ. Some naive CD4 clonotypes, roughly 4.5%, turned up in common across several donors. Compared with memory subsets, naive subsets generally had larger estimated richness.

Clones were read by immunoSEQ multiplex PCR, and TCRdb kept only the in-frame ones, dropping some. Among 2,500,000 or so clones, 93% were seen once, and the ten largest hold approximately 0.35%. What was sequenced was naive CD4+ T cells from PBMCs. Subset reported: CD45RA+ positively selected. This receptor was taken from a man aged 18 to 35 in good health. Some clones in this sample may be carry-over from other donors' samples. The chain links TRBV2 to TRBJ2-1; TRBD2 matches 9 bases. As DNA, the CDR3 is TGTGCCAGCAGGGAGACTAGCGGCTCCTACAATGAGCAGTTCTTC. It specifies CASRETSGSYNEQFF.